These 31 T cell receptor beta chains were all obtained from the same sample, sequenced in a study of blood T cell repertoires in COVID-19. TCRdb keeps only in-frame clones here, not all; method: immunoSEQ multiplex PCR. This table has about 180,000 clones, roughly three quarters appearing once. Sequencing input: PBMCs or T cells enriched from blood (not recorded which). These receptors all stem from a man in his 60s who had been exposed to COVID-19.

The V and J genes are TRBV24-1 and TRBJ2-1; the match to TRBD1 covers 9 bases. CDR3 size: 15 residues. Per the germline V gene, CDR1 is KGHDR and CDR2 is SFDVKD. V gave up 3 bases and J gave up 8 bases; unmatched junction bases: 7. The CDR3 sequence is CATSDAGQGRDEQFF. The CDR3 bases are TGTGCCACCAGTGATGCCGGACAGGGGCGCGATGAGCAGTTCTTC.

J is TRBJ2-7 and V is TRBV2, with a tentative D call TRBD1 (6 bases). The CDR3 covers 16 residues. In germline, CDR1 is SNHLY, CDR2 FYNNEI. Trimming left V 7 bases short and J 0 bases short, with 19 bases between. CDR3 residues: CASTSPGTSSSYEQYF. DNA of the CDR3: TGTGCCAGCACTAGCCCCGGGACATCCAGCTCCTACGAGCAGTACTTC.

This clone has just a few counts. The chain joins TRBV19 to TRBJ1-5; no firm D call. V was trimmed by 8 bases and J by 0 bases, leaving 17 bases between them. CDR1 is LNHDA, CDR2 SQIVND, per germline (reference sequence). CDR3 length: 16 amino acids. CDR3 in DNA: TGTGCCAGTTTATCGCGGGGAGGAAATAGCAATCAGCCCCAGCATTTT. Translating gives CASLSRGGNSNQPQHF.

V and J are TRBV19 and TRBJ2-1, with 11 nucleotides matching TRBD2. The CDR3 sequence is 15 residues long. The germline gives CDR1 LNHDA, CDR2 SQIVND (reference sequence). Unmatched junction bases numbered 6, after V lost 7 bases and J lost 4 bases. DNA of the CDR3: TGTGCCAGTAAACCCGGGACTAGCGGATACAATGAGCAGTTCTTC. Translating it yields CASKPGTSGYNEQFF.

The V gene is TRBV6-5, the J gene TRBJ2-2; D uncertain. This CDR3 region has 14 residues. Between the trimmed V and J ends, which lost 10 bases and 0 bases, there was a span of 12 bases. Germline CDR1 and CDR2: MNHEY and SVGAGI. The CDR3 bases are TGTGCCACCTTGTCCAGGACGAACACCGGGGAGCTGTTTTTT. It specifies CATLSRTNTGELFF.

The rearrangement joins TRBV19 to TRBJ2-7; D perhaps matches TRBD2 (5 bases). The germline V gene encodes CDR1 LNHDA and CDR2 SQIVND (reference sequence). The CDR3 runs to 15 residues. The V end was cut by 3 bases, the J end by 0 bases, with 12 bases between. The CDR3 sequence: CASSIRGPSSYEQYF. The DNA for the CDR3 is TGTGCCAGTAGTATTCGAGGGCCAAGCTCCTACGAGCAGTACTTC.

The chain combines TRBV12-5 with TRBJ2-3; 8 nucleotides match TRBD1. The CDR3 is 15 residues long. The V and J ends lost 7 bases and 1 base, in that order; junction bases with no gene match: 7. Germline V gene data show CDR1 as LGHNT and CDR2 as FRNRAP. CDR3 DNA: TGTGCTAGTGTCTCCGGACAGGGACGCACAGATACGCAGTATTTT. This encodes CASVSGQGRTDTQYF.

The chain employs TRBV10-3 and TRBJ2-1; 9 bases map to TRBD2. This CDR3 spans 14 amino acids. Germline values: CDR1 ENHRY, CDR2 SYGVKD. V gave up 8 bases and J gave up 3 bases; unmatched junction bases: 5. As DNA, the CDR3 is TGTGCCATCTGGGCGGGAGGGTTCTACAATGAGCAGTTCTTC. This codes for CAIWAGGFYNEQFF.

The chain combines TRBV15 with TRBJ2-1; TRBD2 matches at 10 bases. The CDR3 runs 17 residues. Trimming at V came to 5 bases and at J to 3 bases, leaving 10 bases not matched to a gene. Germline CDR1 reads LNHNV; CDR2 reads YYDKDF (reference sequence). The CDR3: CATSPSGSLRFYNEQFF. The CDR3 bases are TGTGCCACCAGCCCTAGCGGGAGTCTAAGGTTCTACAATGAGCAGTTCTTC.

V usage is TRBV19 and J usage is TRBJ1-5; 8 nucleotides line up with TRBD1. Unmatched junction bases numbered 5, after V lost 4 bases and J lost 6 bases. The germline gives CDR1 LNHDA, CDR2 SQIVND (reference sequence). CDR3 length equals 14 residues. The CDR3 DNA follows: TGTGCCAGTAGTACCCGACAGGGGTTTCAGCCCCAGCATTTT. Translation gives CASSTRQGFQPQHF.

V and J are TRBV29-1 and TRBJ1-5, with 7 bases fitting TRBD1. CDR1 is SQVTM and CDR2 is ANQGSEA in the germline V gene. After removal of 7 bases from V and 2 bases from J, the junction contained 5 bases not matched to a gene. This CDR3 has 13 amino acids. The CDR3 DNA reads TGCAGCGCGAGGGGGCAGGGCAATCAGCCCCAGCATTTT. Its translation: CSARGQGNQPQHF.

In this sample, this clone turned up a few times. The rearrangement joins TRBV6-1 to TRBJ2-7, with 11 bases fitting TRBD2. V lost 3 bases, J lost 6 bases, and 1 base stayed unmatched. Germline V lookup: CDR1 MNHNS, CDR2 SASEGT. This CDR3 has 13 residues. The CDR3 DNA is TGTGCCAGCAGTGAGACTAGCGGGATCGAGCAGTACTTC. It translates to CASSETSGIEQYF.

The chain has TRBV6-1 and TRBJ1-5; 7 bases align to TRBD1. The V gene's germline CDR1 is MNHNS and CDR2 SASEGT. There are 17 residues in the CDR3. Trimming at V came to 4 bases and at J to 5 bases, leaving 14 bases not matched to a gene. As DNA, the CDR3 is TGTGCCAGCAGTGTAAGGGTGGCAGGGGGTTTCGATCAGCCCCAGCATTTT. It encodes CASSVRVAGGFDQPQHF.

The chain joins TRBV6-6 to TRBJ1-2; the match to TRBD1 covers 9 bases. J gave up 1 base and V 4 bases, and 4 bases lay outside the gene matches. The CDR3 length is 15 residues. Per the germline V gene, CDR1 is MNHNY and CDR2 is SVGAGI (reference sequence). CDR3 protein: CASSSPDRGNYGYTF. CDR3 sequence (DNA): TGTGCCAGCAGTTCCCCGGACAGGGGTAACTATGGCTACACCTTC.

J is TRBJ1-2 and V is TRBV4-1; weak D call: TRBD1 (5 bases). The V gene lost 3 bases and the J gene lost 8 bases, with 16 bases spanning the gap. This CDR3 is 14 amino acids long. Germline CDR1 is MGHRA and CDR2 is YSYEKL. For the CDR3, the DNA is TGCGCCAGCAGCCAGGCTCGGGGGGTAGAAGGCTACACCTTC. This gives the protein CASSQARGVEGYTF.

The chain employs TRBV29-1 and TRBJ1-2; D may be TRBD1 (5 bases). CDR3 length: 11 amino acids. Germline V gene sequence: CDR1 SQVTM, CDR2 ANQGSEA. Trimming stripped 5 bases from V and 3 bases from J, with 7 bases between. In DNA, the CDR3 is TGCAGCGTTTTACAGGACTATGGCTACACCTTC. Translating gives CSVLQDYGYTF.

V is TRBV19 and J is TRBJ1-2; D is undetermined. In germline, CDR1 is LNHDA, CDR2 SQIVND (reference sequence). This CDR3 region has 14 residues. V was trimmed by 4 bases and J by 8 bases, leaving 17 bases between them. The DNA of the CDR3 is TGTGCCAGTAGTACCAGTAGGCCAGAGGAAGGCTACACCTTC. This translates into CASSTSRPEEGYTF. Full variable domain (outside the CDR3, taken from reference TRBV19 and TRBJ1-2): DGGITQSPKYLFRKEGQNVTLSCEQNLNHDAMYWYRQDPGQGLRLIYYSQIVNDFQKGDIAEGYSVSREKKESFPLTVTSAQKNPTAFYLCASSTSRPEEGYTFGSGTRLTVV.

The chain links TRBV11-2 to TRBJ1-4, with D tentatively TRBD1 (6 bases). This CDR3 has 17 residues. Trimming removed 4 bases from V and 2 bases from J, with 17 bases in between. The germline V gene encodes CDR1 SGHAT and CDR2 FQNNGV. The CDR3 DNA follows: TGTGCCAGCAGCTACAGGGACCTGCGCTTCACTAATGAAAAACTGTTTTTT. Translation: CASSYRDLRFTNEKLFF.

This clone was seen a single time. V gene TRBV28 combines with J gene TRBJ2-1; 8 bases align to TRBD1. Germline CDR1 is MDHEN and CDR2 is SYDVKM. Trimming cost V 7 bases and J 4 bases; bases outside gene matches: 3. CDR3 length: 13 residues. CDR3 residues: CASIHRGYNEQFF. Written as DNA, the CDR3 is TGTGCCAGCATACACAGGGGGTACAATGAGCAGTTCTTC.

This clone appeared once. This sequence joins TRBV11-2 and TRBJ1-2; D is perhaps TRBD1 (6 bases). V gave up 0 bases and J gave up 5 bases, with 10 bases separating them. This CDR3 is built from 14 residues. CDR1 is SGHAT and CDR2 is FQNNGV in the germline V gene. As DNA, the CDR3 is TGTGCCAGCAGCTTAGACAGGGGCGATTATGGCTACACCTTC. Its translation is CASSLDRGDYGYTF.

The chain recombines TRBV21-1 with TRBJ2-1; the table assigns TRBD2, which was not confirmed against the DNA. TRBV21-1 is shown as a pseudogene. The CDR3 is 16 residues long. Here the CDR3 DNA reads TGTGCCAGCAGGAGGGTTAGCGGGAGAGGTTACAATGAGCAGTTCTTC. Residues: CASRRVSGRGYNEQFF.

This chain's CDR3 is CATNPSGFKGNEQFF. The CDR3, as DNA: TGTGCCACCAACCCTAGCGGATTCAAGGGCAATGAGCAGTTCTTC. V is TRBV28 and J is TRBJ2-1; 7 bases fit TRBD2. The CDR3 length is 15 residues. Germline V gene sequence: CDR1 MDHEN, CDR2 SYDVKM. The V and J ends lost 10 bases and 6 bases, in that order; junction bases with no gene match: 15.

The gene calls are TRBV5-1 and TRBJ2-7, with 11 positions matching TRBD2. The CDR3 extends over 16 amino acids. CDR1 and CDR2 from the germline V gene are SGHRS and YFSETQ. The junction had 4 bases not matched to a gene; V was cut back by 0 bases and J by 2 bases. Here the CDR3 DNA reads TGCGCCAGCAGCTTGGATAGCGGGAGGGCTCCCTACGAGCAGTACTTC. This translates into CASSLDSGRAPYEQYF.

The chain joins TRBV20-1 to TRBJ2-7; 9 nucleotides match TRBD2. The CDR3 covers 12 residues. The trim removed 3 bases at V and 7 bases at J, leaving 4 bases unmatched. Germline CDR1 reads DFQATT; CDR2 reads SNEGSKA (reference sequence). CDR3: CSASRLAEEQYF. The CDR3 DNA follows: TGCAGTGCTAGTCGACTAGCGGAGGAGCAGTACTTC.

CDR3 amino acids: CASSVGQGPEPYGYTF. The CDR3 nucleotides are TGTGCCAGCAGCGTGGGACAGGGTCCGGAACCTTATGGCTACACCTTC. This chain connects TRBV9 to TRBJ1-2, with 9 bases matching TRBD1. The CDR3 sequence is 16 residues long. V shed 2 bases and J 5 bases; nucleotides not matched to a gene: 10. The germline CDR1 and CDR2 sequences are SGDLS and YYNGEE.

The chain recombines TRBV5-1 with TRBJ2-2; no clear D gene. The CDR3 length is 14 residues. Trimming cost V 0 bases and J 7 bases, with 10 bases left between them. The V gene's germline CDR1 is SGHRS and CDR2 YFSETQ. The CDR3 here is CASSLGSTDGELFF. The CDR3 nucleotides read TGCGCCAGCAGCTTGGGTAGCACGGACGGGGAGCTGTTTTTT.

The rearrangement uses TRBV5-1 and TRBJ2-1; perhaps TRBD2 as D (7 bases). CDR3 size: 14 residues. The V gene lost 3 bases and the J gene lost 7 bases, with 14 bases spanning the gap. Per germline, CDR1 SGHRS and CDR2 YFSETQ. CDR3 loop: CASSSPGGSNEQFF. The CDR3, as DNA: TGCGCCAGCAGCTCGCCGGGGGGCTCGAATGAGCAGTTCTTC.

The chain joins TRBV12-5 to TRBJ1-1, with D possibly matching TRBD1 (6 bases). This CDR3 is 15 amino acids long. V was cut by 2 bases and J by 4 bases, with 14 bases left in between. The V gene's germline CDR1 is LGHNT and CDR2 FRNRAP. CDR3 sequence (DNA): TGTGCTAGTGGTTTGATTACAGGGTTCAGCACTGAAGCTTTCTTT. Encoded protein: CASGLITGFSTEAFF.

The chain joins TRBV27 to TRBJ2-7; D not resolved. The CDR3 consists of 14 residues. Germline lookup yields CDR1 MNHEY and CDR2 SMNVEV (reference sequence). The V end lost 2 bases, the J end lost 0 bases, and 8 bases lay between the germline ends. CDR3 loop: CASSLEESSYEQYF. The CDR3 DNA sequence: TGTGCCAGCAGTTTAGAGGAAAGCTCCTACGAGCAGTACTTC.

This rearrangement joins TRBV28 to TRBJ1-6; the match to TRBD1 covers 9 bases. Germline CDR1 and CDR2: MDHEN and SYDVKM. J lost 7 bases, V lost 6 bases, and 10 bases had no gene match. The CDR3 covers 16 residues. The CDR3 loop is CASRPTGGSGNSPLHF. Written as DNA, the CDR3 is TGTGCCAGCAGACCTACAGGGGGCTCTGGGAATTCACCCCTCCACTTT.

The chain is built from TRBV7-6 and TRBJ2-3; tentatively, D is TRBD2 (6 bases). V lost 0 bases and J lost 3, with 13 bases in between. Germline V CDR1 and CDR2: SGHVS, FNYEAQ. The CDR3 is 16 amino acids. The CDR3 nucleotides read TGTGCCAGCAGCTTAGCACGGGGGATAGGGACAGATACGCAGTATTTT. Its translation is CASSLARGIGTDTQYF.